The clone carrying this TCR beta chain showed up many times. Its antigen is unknown. This sample was included in a study of regulatory T cells in long-lasting Graves disease. Study-wide findings and caveats: Favored gene segments in persistent disease were TRBV28, TRBJ1-2 and TRBJ2-5.

V was cut by 8 bases and J by 8 bases, with 20 bases left in between. The CDR3 is made up of 14 amino acids. Germline CDR1 MNHEY, CDR2 SVGEGT. Indicated time point: newly diagnosed GD, antithyroid drugs for less than 3 months. From RNA extracted from PBMCs, the TCR library was made. Assembly of TCR beta libraries relied on iRepertoire HTBI primers together with Arm-PCR of CDR3 regions. Using its own MiXCR run on the multiplex PCR reads, TCRdb lists one record per CDR3 protein. The sample consists of about 420,000 distinct CDR3 sequences, around 15% of them appearing once. These data were also reused for a study on T cells in Graves' hyperthyroidism and ophthalmopathy. That source notes: The HTBI primer set was used in a first-round RT-PCR of the TCR CDR3.

Sequenced here: peripheral blood mononuclear cells (PBMCs), sampled at new diagnosis, from a patient treated with antithyroid drugs. This receptor was identified in a woman aged 18 to 35 with Graves disease. The chain recombines TRBV6-2 or TRBV6-3 with TRBJ2-3; tentative D call: TRBD2 (5 bases). The CDR3 loop is CASRLTIAGSTQYF. CDR3 nucleotides: TGTGCCAGCCGTTTGACTATTGCCGGATCTACGCAGTATTTT.